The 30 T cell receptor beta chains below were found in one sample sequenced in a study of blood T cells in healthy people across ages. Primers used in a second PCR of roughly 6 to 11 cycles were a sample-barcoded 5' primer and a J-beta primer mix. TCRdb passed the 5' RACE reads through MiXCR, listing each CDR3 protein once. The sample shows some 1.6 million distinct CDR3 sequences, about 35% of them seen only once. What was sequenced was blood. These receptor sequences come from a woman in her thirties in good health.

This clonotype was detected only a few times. The CDR3 spells CASAGENRKTDTQYF. The CDR3 DNA reads as TGTGCCAGCGCGGGGGAGAACCGGAAGACAGATACGCAGTATTTT. The genes are TRBV12-3 or TRBV12-4 and TRBJ2-3; 7 positions match TRBD2. V lost 8 bases to trimming and J lost 3 bases; unmatched junction nucleotides: 11. This CDR3 is built from 15 residues.

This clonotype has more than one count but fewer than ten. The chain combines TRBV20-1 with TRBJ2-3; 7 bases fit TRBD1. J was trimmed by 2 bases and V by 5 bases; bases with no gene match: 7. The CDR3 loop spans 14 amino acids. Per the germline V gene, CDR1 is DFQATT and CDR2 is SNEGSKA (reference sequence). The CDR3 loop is CSAQTQGVTDTQYF. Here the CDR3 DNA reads TGCAGTGCTCAGACCCAGGGGGTCACAGATACGCAGTATTTT.

CDR3 coding DNA: TGCAGTGCTAGAGTCGGCGGAAGGGGTAGCGAAAAACTGTTTTTT. Translating gives CSARVGGRGSEKLFF. The chain recombines TRBV20-1 with TRBJ1-4, with a tentative D call TRBD1 (5 bases). Trimming took off 1 base at V and 8 bases at J, with 17 bases between the two ends. Germline V gene lookup returns CDR1 DFQATT and CDR2 SNEGSKA (reference sequence). This CDR3 contains 15 residues.

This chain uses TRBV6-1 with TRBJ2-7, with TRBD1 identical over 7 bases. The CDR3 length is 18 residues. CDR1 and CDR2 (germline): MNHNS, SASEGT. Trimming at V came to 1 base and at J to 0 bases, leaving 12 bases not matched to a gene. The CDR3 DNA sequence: TGTGCCAGCAGTGAAGTGGGGAACCTCTGGGACAGCTCCTACGAGCAGTACTTC. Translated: CASSEVGNLWDSSYEQYF.

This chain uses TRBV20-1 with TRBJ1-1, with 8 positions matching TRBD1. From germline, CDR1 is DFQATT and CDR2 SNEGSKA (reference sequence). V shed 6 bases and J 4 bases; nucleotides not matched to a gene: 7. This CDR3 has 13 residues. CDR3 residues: CSAPDRGCTEAFF. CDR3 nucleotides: TGCAGTGCCCCTGACAGGGGATGCACTGAAGCTTTCTTT.

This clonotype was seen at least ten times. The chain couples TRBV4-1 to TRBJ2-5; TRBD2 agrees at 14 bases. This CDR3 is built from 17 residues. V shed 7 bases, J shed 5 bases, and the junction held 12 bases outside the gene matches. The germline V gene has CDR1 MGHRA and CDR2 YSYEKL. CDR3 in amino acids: CASTTSGRDAGGETQYF. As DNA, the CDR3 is TGCGCCAGCACGACTAGCGGGAGGGACGCTGGTGGGGAGACCCAGTACTTC.

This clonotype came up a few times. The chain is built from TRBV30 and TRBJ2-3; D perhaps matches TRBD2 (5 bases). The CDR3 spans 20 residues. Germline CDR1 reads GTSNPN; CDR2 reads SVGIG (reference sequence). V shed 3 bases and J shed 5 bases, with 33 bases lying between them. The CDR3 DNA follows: TGTGCCTGGAGGCCCTTTAGGCTCTCCTCTAGGAGCGGCTTCGAAGATACGCAGTATTTT. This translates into CAWRPFRLSSRSGFEDTQYF.

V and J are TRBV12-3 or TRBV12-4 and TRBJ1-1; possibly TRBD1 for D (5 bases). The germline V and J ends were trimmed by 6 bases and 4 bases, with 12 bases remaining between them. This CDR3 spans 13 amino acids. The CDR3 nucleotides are TGTGCCAGCAGAACTGGGGGGTCCACTGAAGCTTTCTTT. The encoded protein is CASRTGGSTEAFF.

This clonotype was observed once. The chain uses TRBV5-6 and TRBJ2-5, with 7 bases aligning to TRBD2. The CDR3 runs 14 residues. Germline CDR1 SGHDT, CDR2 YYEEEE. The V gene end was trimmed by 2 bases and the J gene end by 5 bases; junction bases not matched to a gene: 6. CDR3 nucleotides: TGTGCCAGCAGCTTCTGGGGGAGGGACGAGACCCAGTACTTC. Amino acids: CASSFWGRDETQYF.

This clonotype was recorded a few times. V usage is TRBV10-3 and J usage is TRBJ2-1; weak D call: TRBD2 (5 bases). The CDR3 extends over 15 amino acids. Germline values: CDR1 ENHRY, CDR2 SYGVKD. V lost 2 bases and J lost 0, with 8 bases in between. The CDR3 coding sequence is TGTGCCATCAGTGAGAGTACTAGCTCCTACAATGAGCAGTTCTTC. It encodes CAISESTSSYNEQFF.

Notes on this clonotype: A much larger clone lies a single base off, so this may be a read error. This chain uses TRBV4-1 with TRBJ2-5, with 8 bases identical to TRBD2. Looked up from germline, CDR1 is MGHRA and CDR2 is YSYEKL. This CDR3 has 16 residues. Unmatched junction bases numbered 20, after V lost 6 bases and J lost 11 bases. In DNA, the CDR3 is TGCGCCAGCAGTCGAAATACGGGACTAGGAAAGTATGAGCAGTACTTC. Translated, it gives CASSRNTGLGKYEQYF.

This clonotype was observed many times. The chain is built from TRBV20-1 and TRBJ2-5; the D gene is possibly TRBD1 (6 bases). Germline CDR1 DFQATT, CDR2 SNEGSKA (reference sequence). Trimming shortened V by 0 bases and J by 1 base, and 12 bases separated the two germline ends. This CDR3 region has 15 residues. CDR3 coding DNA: TGCAGTGCTAGAGATGGCCGGGACACCCAAGAGACCCAGTACTTC. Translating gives CSARDGRDTQETQYF.

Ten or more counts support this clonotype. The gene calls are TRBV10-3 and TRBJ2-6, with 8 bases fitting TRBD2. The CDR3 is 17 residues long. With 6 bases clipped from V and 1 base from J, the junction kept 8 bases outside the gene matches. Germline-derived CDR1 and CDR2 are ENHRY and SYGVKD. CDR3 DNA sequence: TGTGCCATCAGCCGCGGCGTAGCGGGATCTGGGGCCAACGTCCTGACTTTC. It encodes CAISRGVAGSGANVLTF.

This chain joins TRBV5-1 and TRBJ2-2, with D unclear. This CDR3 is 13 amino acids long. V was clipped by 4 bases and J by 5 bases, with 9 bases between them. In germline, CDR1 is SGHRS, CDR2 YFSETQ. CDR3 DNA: TGCGCCAGCAGCGTAGGCCAGACCGGGGAGCTGTTTTTT. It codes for CASSVGQTGELFF. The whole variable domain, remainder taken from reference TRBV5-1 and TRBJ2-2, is KAGVTQTPRYLIKTRGQQVTLSCSPISGHRSVSWYQQTPGQGLQFLFEYFSETQRNKGNFPGRFSGRQFSNSRSEMNVSTLELGDSALYLCASSVGQTGELFFGEGSRLTVL.

The CDR3 sequence is CASSYSYRGGSTGELFF. CDR3 nucleotides: TGTGCCAGCAGTTACTCTTACAGGGGCGGTAGCACCGGGGAGCTGTTTTTT. The chain is built from TRBV6-5 and TRBJ2-2; 7 bases map to TRBD1. There are 17 residues in the CDR3. CDR1 and CDR2 (germline): MNHEY, SVGAGI. V was clipped by 0 bases and J by 4 bases; unmatched bases: 8.

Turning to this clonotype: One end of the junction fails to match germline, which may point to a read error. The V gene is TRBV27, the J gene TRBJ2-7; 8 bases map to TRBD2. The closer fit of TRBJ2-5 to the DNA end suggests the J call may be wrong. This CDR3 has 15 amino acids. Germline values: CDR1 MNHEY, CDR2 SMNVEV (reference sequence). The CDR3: CAGSGTGTRSETQYF. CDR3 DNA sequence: TGTGCCGGCAGTGGAACCGGGACTAGGTCGGAGACCCAGTACTTC.

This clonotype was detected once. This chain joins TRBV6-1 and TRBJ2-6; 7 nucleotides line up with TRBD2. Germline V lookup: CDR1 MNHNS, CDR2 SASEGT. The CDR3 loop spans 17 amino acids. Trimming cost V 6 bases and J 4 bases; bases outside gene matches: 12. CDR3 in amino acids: CASRTGGLAEGANVLTF. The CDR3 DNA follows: TGTGCCAGCAGGACCGGGGGGTTGGCAGAAGGGGCCAACGTCCTGACTTTC.

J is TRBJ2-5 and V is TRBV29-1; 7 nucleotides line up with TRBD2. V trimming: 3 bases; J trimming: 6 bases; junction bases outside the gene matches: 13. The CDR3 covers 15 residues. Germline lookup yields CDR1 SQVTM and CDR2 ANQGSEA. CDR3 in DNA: TGCAGCGTTGACTTTGGGACTGGCGGGAGTAAGACCCAGTACTTC. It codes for CSVDFGTGGSKTQYF.

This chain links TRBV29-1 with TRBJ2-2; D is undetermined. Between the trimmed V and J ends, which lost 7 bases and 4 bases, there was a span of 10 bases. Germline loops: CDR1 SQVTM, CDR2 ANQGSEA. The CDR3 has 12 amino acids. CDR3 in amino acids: CSADRGTGELFF. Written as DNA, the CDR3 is TGCAGCGCCGACCGTGGCACCGGGGAGCTGTTTTTT.

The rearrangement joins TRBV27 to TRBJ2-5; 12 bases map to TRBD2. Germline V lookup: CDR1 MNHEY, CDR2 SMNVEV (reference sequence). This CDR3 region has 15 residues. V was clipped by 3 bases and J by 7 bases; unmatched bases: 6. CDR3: CASSLTSGSIATQYF. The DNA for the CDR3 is TGTGCCAGCAGTTTGACTAGCGGGAGTATAGCGACCCAGTACTTC.

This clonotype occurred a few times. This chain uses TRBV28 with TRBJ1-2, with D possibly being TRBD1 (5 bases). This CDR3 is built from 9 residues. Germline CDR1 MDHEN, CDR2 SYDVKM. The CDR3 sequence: CAGAGGYTF. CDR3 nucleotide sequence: TGTGCTGGGGCGGGTGGCTACACCTTC.

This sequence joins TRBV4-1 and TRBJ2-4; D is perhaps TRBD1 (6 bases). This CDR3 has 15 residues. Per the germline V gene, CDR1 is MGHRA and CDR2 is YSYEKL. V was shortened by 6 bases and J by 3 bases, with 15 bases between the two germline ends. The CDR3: CASREWDTGKNIQYF. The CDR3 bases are TGCGCCAGCAGGGAGTGGGACACAGGCAAAAACATTCAGTACTTC.

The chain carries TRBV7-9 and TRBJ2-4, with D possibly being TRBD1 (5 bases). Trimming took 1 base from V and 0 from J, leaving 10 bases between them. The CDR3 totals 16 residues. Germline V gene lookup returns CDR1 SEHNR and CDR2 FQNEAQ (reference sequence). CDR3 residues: CASSLGTLLAKNIQYF. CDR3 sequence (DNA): TGTGCCAGCAGCTTAGGGACACTTCTAGCCAAAAACATTCAGTACTTC. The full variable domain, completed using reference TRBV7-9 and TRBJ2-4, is DTGVSQNPRHKITKRGQNVTFRCDPISEHNRLYWYRQTLGQGPEFLTYFQNEAQLEKSRLLSDRFSAERPKGSFSTLEIQRTEQGDSAMYLCASSLGTLLAKNIQYFGAGTRLSVL.

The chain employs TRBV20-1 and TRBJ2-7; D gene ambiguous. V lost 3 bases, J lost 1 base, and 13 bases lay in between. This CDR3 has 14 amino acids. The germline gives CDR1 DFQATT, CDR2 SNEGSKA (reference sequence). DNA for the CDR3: TGCAGTGCTAGGCCCGGCTACCGGTCCTACGAGCAGTACTTC. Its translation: CSARPGYRSYEQYF.

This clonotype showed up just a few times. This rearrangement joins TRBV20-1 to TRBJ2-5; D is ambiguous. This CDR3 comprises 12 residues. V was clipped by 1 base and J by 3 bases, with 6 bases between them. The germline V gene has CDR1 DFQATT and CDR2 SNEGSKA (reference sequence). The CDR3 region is CSARVSKETQYF. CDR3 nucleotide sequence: TGCAGTGCTAGAGTTTCAAAAGAGACCCAGTACTTC.

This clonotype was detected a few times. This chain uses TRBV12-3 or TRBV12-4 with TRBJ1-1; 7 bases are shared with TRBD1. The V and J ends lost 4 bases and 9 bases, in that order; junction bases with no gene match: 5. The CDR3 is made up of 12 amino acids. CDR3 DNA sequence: TGTGCCAGCAGTTCCGGACAGGCCCAAGCTTTCTTT. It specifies CASSSGQAQAFF.

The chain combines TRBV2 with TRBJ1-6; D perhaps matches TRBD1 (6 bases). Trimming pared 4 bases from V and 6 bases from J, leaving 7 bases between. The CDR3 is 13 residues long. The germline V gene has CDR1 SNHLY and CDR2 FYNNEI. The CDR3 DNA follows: TGTGCCAGCAGTGGACAGGTTAATTCACCCCTCCACTTT. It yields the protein CASSGQVNSPLHF.

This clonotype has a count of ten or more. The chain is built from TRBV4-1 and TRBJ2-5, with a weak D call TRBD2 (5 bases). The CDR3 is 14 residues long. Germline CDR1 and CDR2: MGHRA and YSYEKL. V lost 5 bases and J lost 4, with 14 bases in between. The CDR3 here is CASSASPPAETQYF. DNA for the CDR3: TGCGCCAGCAGCGCTAGCCCCCCGGCAGAGACCCAGTACTTC.

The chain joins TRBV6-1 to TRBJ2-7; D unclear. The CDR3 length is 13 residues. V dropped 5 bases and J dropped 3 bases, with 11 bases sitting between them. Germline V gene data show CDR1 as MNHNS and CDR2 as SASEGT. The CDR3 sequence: CASSRTLNYEQYF. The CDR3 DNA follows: TGTGCCAGCAGTCGAACACTAAACTACGAGCAGTACTTC.

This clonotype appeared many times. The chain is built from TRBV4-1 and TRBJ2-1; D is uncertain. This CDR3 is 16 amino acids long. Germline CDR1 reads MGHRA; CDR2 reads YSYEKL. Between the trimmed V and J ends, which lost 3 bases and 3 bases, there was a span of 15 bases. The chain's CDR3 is CASSHLKAFFYNEQFF. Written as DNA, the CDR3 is TGCGCCAGCAGCCACCTAAAAGCGTTTTTCTACAATGAGCAGTTCTTC.